This T cell receptor beta chain was retrieved from a study of blood T cell repertoires in COVID-19. The ends were cut back, 5 bases at V and 3 bases at J, with 5 bases in the middle. Germline CDR1 reads MDHEN; CDR2 reads SYDVKM. CDR3 size: 13 residues. Authors' methods: Amplification from reference gene primers served as the basis for estimated nucleated cell counts. Measured with immunoSEQ multiplex PCR; TCRdb has only the in-frame clones, and not every one. That table is the source of V, J and clone size, and D and trimming were worked out from the DNA. The table has 120,000 to 150,000 clones, about 87% seen once. Only one count was recorded for this clone.

The chain has TRBV28 and TRBJ1-6; D is possibly TRBD1 (5 bases). The sequenced sample was peripheral blood. This clonotype originated in a woman between 45 and 65 years old with active or convalescent COVID-19. CDR3 sequence reads: CASSRGYNSPLHF. CDR3 DNA sequence: TGTGCCAGCAGTAGGGGCTATAATTCACCCCTCCACTTT.